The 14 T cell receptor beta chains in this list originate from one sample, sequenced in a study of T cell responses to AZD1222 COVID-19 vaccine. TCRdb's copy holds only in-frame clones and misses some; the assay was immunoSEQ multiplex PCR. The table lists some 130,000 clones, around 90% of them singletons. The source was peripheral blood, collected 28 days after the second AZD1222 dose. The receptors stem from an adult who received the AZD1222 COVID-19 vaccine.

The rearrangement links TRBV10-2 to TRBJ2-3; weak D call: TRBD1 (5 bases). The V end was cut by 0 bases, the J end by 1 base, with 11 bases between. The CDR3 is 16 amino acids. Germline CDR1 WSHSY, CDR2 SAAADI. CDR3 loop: CASSESRGWGTDTQYF. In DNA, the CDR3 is TGCGCCAGCAGTGAGTCTAGGGGATGGGGCACAGATACGCAGTATTTT.

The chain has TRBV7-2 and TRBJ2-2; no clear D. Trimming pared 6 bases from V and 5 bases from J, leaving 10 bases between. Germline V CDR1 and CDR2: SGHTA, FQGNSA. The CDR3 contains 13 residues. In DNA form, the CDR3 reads TGTGCCAGCAGGCGAGGATGGACCGGGGAGCTGTTTTTT. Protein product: CASRRGWTGELFF.

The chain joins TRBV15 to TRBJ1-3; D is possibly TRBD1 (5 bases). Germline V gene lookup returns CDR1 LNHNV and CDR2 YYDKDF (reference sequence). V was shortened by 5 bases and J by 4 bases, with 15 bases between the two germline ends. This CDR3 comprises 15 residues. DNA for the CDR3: TGTGCCACCAGCTACGGGAGGCAGGGAGGAAACACCATATATTTT. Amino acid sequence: CATSYGRQGGNTIYF.

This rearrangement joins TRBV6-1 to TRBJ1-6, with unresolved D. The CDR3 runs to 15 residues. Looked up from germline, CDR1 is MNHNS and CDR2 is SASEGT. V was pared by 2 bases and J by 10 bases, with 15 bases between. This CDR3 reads CASSERGGFDSPLHF. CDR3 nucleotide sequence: TGTGCCAGCAGTGAACGGGGAGGCTTCGACTCACCCCTCCACTTT.

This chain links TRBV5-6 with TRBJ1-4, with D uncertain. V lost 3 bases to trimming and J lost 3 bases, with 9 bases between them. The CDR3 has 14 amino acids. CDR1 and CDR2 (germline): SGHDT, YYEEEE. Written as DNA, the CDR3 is TGTGCCAGCAGCTGGGGAGCACCTAATGAAAAACTGTTTTTT. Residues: CASSWGAPNEKLFF.

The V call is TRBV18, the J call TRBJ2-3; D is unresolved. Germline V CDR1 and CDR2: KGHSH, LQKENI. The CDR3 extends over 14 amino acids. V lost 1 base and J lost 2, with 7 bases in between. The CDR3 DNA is TGTGCCAGCTCACCACAGGGCCCCACAGATACGCAGTATTTT. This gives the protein CASSPQGPTDTQYF. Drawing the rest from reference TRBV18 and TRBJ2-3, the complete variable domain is NAGVMQNPRHLVRRRGQEARLRCSPMKGHSHVYWYRQLPEEGLKFMVYLQKENIIDESGMPKERFSAEFPKEGPSILRIQQVVRGDSAAYFCASSPQGPTDTQYFGPGTRLTVL.

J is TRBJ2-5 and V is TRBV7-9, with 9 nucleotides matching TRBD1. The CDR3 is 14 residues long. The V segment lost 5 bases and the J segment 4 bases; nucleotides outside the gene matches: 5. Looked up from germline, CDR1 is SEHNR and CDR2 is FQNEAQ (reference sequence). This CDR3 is CASSPDRGRETQYF. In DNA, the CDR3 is TGTGCCAGCAGCCCAGACAGGGGGAGAGAGACCCAGTACTTC.

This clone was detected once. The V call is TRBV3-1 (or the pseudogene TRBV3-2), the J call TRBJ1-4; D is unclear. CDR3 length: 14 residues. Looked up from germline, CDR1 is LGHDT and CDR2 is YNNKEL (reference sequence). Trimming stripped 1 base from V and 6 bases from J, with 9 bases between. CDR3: CASSQVTVDEKLFF. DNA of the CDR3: TGTGCCAGCAGCCAAGTCACAGTAGATGAAAAACTGTTTTTT.

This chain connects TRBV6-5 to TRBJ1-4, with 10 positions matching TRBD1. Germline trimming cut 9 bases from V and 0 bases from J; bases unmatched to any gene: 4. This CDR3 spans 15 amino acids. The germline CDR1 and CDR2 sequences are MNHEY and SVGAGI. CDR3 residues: CASGDRGATNEKLFF. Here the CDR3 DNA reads TGTGCCAGTGGGGACAGGGGTGCAACTAATGAAAAACTGTTTTTT.

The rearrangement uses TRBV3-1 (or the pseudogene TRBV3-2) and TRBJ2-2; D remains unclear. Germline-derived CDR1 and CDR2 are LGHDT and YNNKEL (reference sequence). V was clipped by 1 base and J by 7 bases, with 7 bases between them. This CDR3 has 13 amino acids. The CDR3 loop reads CASSQVGDGELFF. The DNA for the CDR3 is TGTGCCAGCAGCCAAGTTGGGGACGGGGAGCTGTTTTTT.

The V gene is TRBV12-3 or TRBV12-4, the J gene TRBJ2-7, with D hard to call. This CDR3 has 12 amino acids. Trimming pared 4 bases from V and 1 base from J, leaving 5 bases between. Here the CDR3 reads CASSSESYEQYF. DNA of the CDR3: TGTGCCAGCAGTTCAGAGTCCTACGAGCAGTACTTC.

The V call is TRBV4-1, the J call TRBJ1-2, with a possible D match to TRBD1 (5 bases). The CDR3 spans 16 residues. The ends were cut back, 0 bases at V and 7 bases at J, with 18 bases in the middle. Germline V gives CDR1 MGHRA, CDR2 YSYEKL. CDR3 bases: TGCGCCAGCAGCCAAGATGATAGGCGGGACGTAAGTGGCTACACCTTC. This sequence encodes CASSQDDRRDVSGYTF.

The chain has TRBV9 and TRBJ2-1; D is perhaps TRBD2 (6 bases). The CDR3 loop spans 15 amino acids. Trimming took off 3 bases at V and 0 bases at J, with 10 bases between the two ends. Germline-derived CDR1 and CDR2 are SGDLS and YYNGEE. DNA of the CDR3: TGTGCCAGCAGCGCGGGACTCCCCTCCTACAATGAGCAGTTCTTC. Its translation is CASSAGLPSYNEQFF.

The CDR3 DNA reads as TGTGCCAGCAGTCTTCATGGGGCGCGGGTTCGCTCCTATAATTCACCCCTCCACTTT. It codes for CASSLHGARVRSYNSPLHF. The chain employs TRBV28 and TRBJ1-6, with D possibly matching TRBD1 (5 bases). Germline CDR1 is MDHEN and CDR2 is SYDVKM. The CDR3 covers 19 residues. V dropped 5 bases and J dropped 0 bases, with 20 bases sitting between them.